This T cell receptor (beta chain) was sequenced for a study of T cells in Graves' hyperthyroidism and ophthalmopathy. Uncontrolled infection, other autoimmune disease, pregnancy or lactation barred patients from enrollment. The CDR3 extends over 14 amino acids. Trimming removed 4 bases from V and 6 bases from J, with 15 bases in between. The V gene's germline CDR1 is MDHEN and CDR2 SYDVKM. Many counts were recorded for this clonotype. Amplification of TCR beta CDR3 regions used RNA as the template. The HTBI primer set drove a first-round RT-PCR of the TCR CDR3. TCRdb re-analysed the multiplex PCR reads in MiXCR, keeping a single row per CDR3 protein. The sample consists of about 600,000 distinct CDR3 sequences, 13% to 15% of them appearing once.

The clonotype originates from a woman aged 45-60 years with Graves' ophthalmopathy. This chain connects TRBV28 to TRBJ1-1; possibly TRBD1 for D (5 bases). Sequencing was done on a sample of blood. CDR3 residues: CASSYIREGSEAFF. The CDR3 coding sequence is TGTGCCAGCAGTTATATCAGGGAAGGGTCTGAAGCTTTCTTT.